These 29 T cell receptor beta chains were sequenced from one sample in a study of T cell responses to AZD1222 COVID-19 vaccine listed by TCRdb under 2021. Reading the label with the study, this specimen's time point is: about 28 days (+/-7) after the second vaccine dose. The library came from the immunoSEQ multiplex PCR assay. The source is immuneACCESS, and TCRdb retained only in-frame sequences with V and J called. Part of the clones is not carried over; for the studies checked, unresolved V genes explain less than half of this, and the remainder is unexplained. This sample holds 110,000 to 150,000 clones; about 90% were observed only once. The ten most abundant clones make up about 3.5% of the sample. Material: peripheral blood, obtained 28 days after the second AZD1222 dose. Every receptor here comes from an adult who received the AZD1222 COVID-19 vaccine.

This clone was seen a single time. The chain is built from TRBV11-3 and TRBJ2-7; 7 bases are a match to TRBD1. V shed 3 bases and J 7 bases; nucleotides not matched to a gene: 9. This CDR3 has 14 residues. Germline V gives CDR1 SGHNT, CDR2 YENEEA. The CDR3 reads CASSFRGTGREQYF. The CDR3 coding sequence is TGTGCCAGCAGCTTCAGGGGGACGGGTCGAGAGCAGTACTTC.

This clone is a singleton in its sample. The chain combines TRBV5-1 with TRBJ2-3; 11 bases map to TRBD2. This CDR3 spans 15 amino acids. The trim removed 2 bases at V and 7 bases at J, leaving 6 bases unmatched. Looked up from germline, CDR1 is SGHRS and CDR2 is YFSETQ. CDR3 protein: CASSLELAGANTQYF. In DNA form, the CDR3 reads TGCGCCAGCAGCTTAGAACTAGCGGGAGCAAATACGCAGTATTTT. The full variable domain, with the rest looked up from reference TRBV5-1 and TRBJ2-3, is KAGVTQTPRYLIKTRGQQVTLSCSPISGHRSVSWYQQTPGQGLQFLFEYFSETQRNKGNFPGRFSGRQFSNSRSEMNVSTLELGDSALYLCASSLELAGANTQYFGPGTRLTVL.

The chain has TRBV6-2 or TRBV6-3 and TRBJ2-7; D gene unclear. Germline-derived CDR1 and CDR2 are MNHEY and SVGEGT. Trimming pared 6 bases from V and 3 bases from J, leaving 12 bases between. The CDR3 totals 13 residues. Written as DNA, the CDR3 is TGTGCCAGCAGCCCTCCGGGTAACTACGAGCAGTACTTC. Its protein is CASSPPGNYEQYF.

V and J are TRBV30 and TRBJ2-7, with 7 bases matching TRBD2. Germline lookup yields CDR1 GTSNPN and CDR2 SVGIG (reference sequence). J was trimmed by 1 base and V by 0 bases; bases with no gene match: 3. This CDR3 region has 14 residues. The CDR3 region has the DNA TGTGCCTGGAGTGTAGTGGGAGGGTCCTACGAGCAGTACTTC. This encodes CAWSVVGGSYEQYF.

The chain links TRBV28 to TRBJ1-2, with 8 bases lining up with TRBD1. This CDR3 spans 19 amino acids. Germline loops: CDR1 MDHEN, CDR2 SYDVKM. J was trimmed by 4 bases and V by 5 bases; bases with no gene match: 21. CDR3 in amino acids: CASSATPSGRGLPGYGYTF. As DNA, the CDR3 is TGTGCCAGCAGTGCCACCCCGTCGGGCAGGGGGCTCCCGGGCTATGGCTACACCTTC.

This chain uses TRBV21-1 with TRBJ1-1. TRBV21-1 is labeled a pseudogene. CDR3 length: 17 residues. DNA for the CDR3: TGTGCCAGCAGCAACCCCGGGAGGGTAAAGGCCGAAACTGAAGCTTTCTTT. The encoded protein is CASSNPGRVKAETEAFF.

The chain combines TRBV15 with TRBJ1-4; D is unclear. This CDR3 spans 14 amino acids. The V gene's germline CDR1 is LNHNV and CDR2 YYDKDF (reference sequence). The V and J ends lost 3 bases and 6 bases respectively, with 11 bases between them. The CDR3 reads CATSRAGPDEKLFF. The CDR3 region has the DNA TGTGCCACCAGCAGGGCCGGACCCGATGAAAAACTGTTTTTT. Full variable domain (missing parts from reference TRBV15 and TRBJ1-4): DAMVIQNPRYQVTQFGKPVTLSCSQTLNHNVMYWYQQKSSQAPKLLFHYYDKDFNNEADTPDNFQSRRPNTSFCFLDIRSPGLGDTAMYLCATSRAGPDEKLFFGSGTQLSVL.

The V call is TRBV5-6, the J call TRBJ1-2, with 7 bases matching TRBD1. V lost 0 bases, J lost 4 bases, and 9 bases stayed unmatched. CDR3 length: 16 amino acids. Germline V gives CDR1 SGHDT, CDR2 YYEEEE. The CDR3 nucleotides are TGTGCCAGCAGCTTGGGGGGGCCGACAGGGAGCTATGGCTACACCTTC. Translation gives CASSLGGPTGSYGYTF.

J is TRBJ1-2 and V is TRBV19; D gene ambiguous. This CDR3 has 16 residues. The germline V gene has CDR1 LNHDA and CDR2 SQIVND (reference sequence). Trimming cost V 8 bases and J 4 bases, with 23 bases left between them. CDR3 sequence: CASCYSPPLEGYGYTF. The CDR3, as DNA: TGTGCCAGTTGCTATTCGCCGCCCTTGGAAGGCTATGGCTACACCTTC.

V and J are TRBV14 and TRBJ1-6; the match to TRBD1 covers 8 bases. V gave up 3 bases and J gave up 7 bases; unmatched junction bases: 5. Germline V lookup: CDR1 SGHDN, CDR2 FVKESK. This CDR3 has 15 amino acids. This CDR3 reads CASSHSGGLNSPLHF. CDR3 coding DNA: TGTGCCAGCAGCCATTCAGGGGGCCTGAATTCACCCCTCCACTTT.

V and J are TRBV28 and TRBJ2-2; the match to TRBD2 covers 12 bases. The CDR3 is 15 residues long. V shed 7 bases and J 6 bases; nucleotides not matched to a gene: 6. Germline CDR1 is MDHEN and CDR2 is SYDVKM. The CDR3 sequence: CASMTSGSGAGELFF. CDR3 DNA: TGTGCCAGCATGACTAGCGGGAGTGGGGCCGGGGAGCTGTTTTTT.

This clone was picked up a small number of times. V is TRBV4-1 and J is TRBJ2-7; TRBD2 matches 9 bases. With 1 base clipped from V and 0 bases from J, the junction kept 4 bases outside the gene matches. The germline V gene encodes CDR1 MGHRA and CDR2 YSYEKL. CDR3 length: 16 residues. CDR3 residues: CASSQVPSGISYEQYF. CDR3 DNA: TGCGCCAGCAGCCAAGTACCTAGCGGGATCTCCTACGAGCAGTACTTC.

The chain employs TRBV28 and TRBJ1-2; D is unclear. V was pared by 1 base and J by 7 bases, with 10 bases between. This CDR3 comprises 13 residues. CDR1 is MDHEN, CDR2 SYDVKM, per germline. DNA of the CDR3: TGTGCCAGCAGTTTATTGCGGTACTCTGGCTACACCTTC. It is translated as CASSLLRYSGYTF.

This clone was observed once. The rearrangement links TRBV5-4 to TRBJ1-3; TRBD1 is a possible D gene (5 bases). V shed 3 bases and J shed 8 bases, with 27 bases lying between them. Germline CDR1 reads SGHNT; CDR2 reads YYREEE (reference sequence). The CDR3 spans 18 residues. CDR3 sequence reads: CASSSSPTGGVPLHTIYF. CDR3 sequence (DNA): TGTGCCAGCAGCTCATCCCCCACAGGAGGAGTACCATTGCACACCATATATTTT.

The chain recombines TRBV27 with TRBJ1-1, with D possibly TRBD1 on 6 matching bases. There are 13 residues in the CDR3. The V end lost 2 bases, the J end lost 7 bases, and 11 bases lay between the germline ends. Germline lookup yields CDR1 MNHEY and CDR2 SMNVEV (reference sequence). The CDR3 DNA sequence: TGTGCCAGCAGTTTACGTACAGGGAGTGAAGCTTTCTTT. Its protein product is CASSLRTGSEAFF.

This clone was recorded once. The junction departs from germline at one end; a sequencing error may be responsible. The chain is built from TRBV7-9 and TRBJ1-1; no definite D call. CDR3 size: 13 residues. Per the germline V gene, CDR1 is SEHNR and CDR2 is FQNEAQ (reference sequence). The CDR3 protein is CASSLGGNIEAFF. The CDR3 DNA reads TGTGCCAGCAGCTTAGGAGGCAACATTGAAGCTTTCTTT.

The V gene is TRBV19, the J gene TRBJ1-3; 7 bases agree with TRBD1. Germline CDR1 LNHDA, CDR2 SQIVND (reference sequence). The ends lost 5 bases at V and 4 bases at J; junction bases unmatched: 8. The CDR3 runs 15 residues. The CDR3 loop reads CASSAQTGSGNTIYF. CDR3 in DNA: TGTGCCAGTAGTGCTCAGACAGGGTCCGGAAACACCATATATTTT.

The chain recombines TRBV5-1 with TRBJ2-3; the D gene is possibly TRBD2 (6 bases). V lost 2 bases, J lost 0 bases, and 10 bases lay in between. CDR1 is SGHRS and CDR2 is YFSETQ in the germline V gene. CDR3 length: 15 residues. CDR3 loop: CASSLTSSSTDTQYF. CDR3 nucleotides: TGCGCCAGCAGCTTAACTAGCTCCAGCACAGATACGCAGTATTTT. Using reference TRBV5-1 and TRBJ2-3 for the parts outside the CDR3, the full variable domain is KAGVTQTPRYLIKTRGQQVTLSCSPISGHRSVSWYQQTPGQGLQFLFEYFSETQRNKGNFPGRFSGRQFSNSRSEMNVSTLELGDSALYLCASSLTSSSTDTQYFGPGTRLTVL.

This clone was seen once. CDR3 sequence reads: CASSPFWGGNTGELFF. The CDR3 nucleotides read TGTGCCAGCAGTCCTTTTTGGGGGGGGAACACCGGGGAGCTGTTTTTT. V and J are TRBV28 and TRBJ2-2, with TRBD2 matching over 7 bases. V shed 5 bases, J shed 1 base, and the junction held 7 bases outside the gene matches. The CDR3 spans 16 residues. Germline assignment: CDR1 MDHEN and CDR2 SYDVKM.

The chain employs TRBV5-1 and TRBJ1-1; 7 nucleotides align to TRBD1. With 1 base clipped from V and 5 bases from J, the junction kept 5 bases outside the gene matches. The CDR3 spans 14 residues. Germline V gives CDR1 SGHRS, CDR2 YFSETQ. The CDR3 nucleotides read TGCGCCAGCAGCTTGACAGGGGCGGATACTGAAGCTTTCTTT. Translating gives CASSLTGADTEAFF. Full variable domain (remainder filled in from reference TRBV5-1 and TRBJ1-1): KAGVTQTPRYLIKTRGQQVTLSCSPISGHRSVSWYQQTPGQGLQFLFEYFSETQRNKGNFPGRFSGRQFSNSRSEMNVSTLELGDSALYLCASSLTGADTEAFFGQGTRLTVV.

The rearrangement joins TRBV19 to TRBJ2-2, with 10 positions matching TRBD2. CDR1 and CDR2 from the germline V gene are LNHDA and SQIVND (reference sequence). With V trimmed by 2 bases and J by 3 bases, 6 bases remained unmatched. This CDR3 comprises 17 residues. The CDR3 spells CASSIRGLATYTGELFF. The CDR3 bases are TGTGCCAGTAGTATAAGGGGACTAGCGACATACACCGGGGAGCTGTTTTTT.

CDR3 sequence (DNA): TGTGCCTGGGCTCACAGGGACAGGGTAGGCGAGCAGTACTTC. This codes for CAWAHRDRVGEQYF. The rearrangement uses TRBV30 and TRBJ2-7; TRBD1 matches 9 bases. Trimming took 5 bases from V and 6 from J; bases not matched to a gene: 11. This CDR3 spans 14 amino acids. The germline V gene has CDR1 GTSNPN and CDR2 SVGIG (reference sequence).

The chain employs TRBV6-5 and TRBJ1-3; D gene ambiguous. The CDR3 runs to 13 residues. CDR1 MNHEY and CDR2 SVGAGI come from the germline V gene. The V and J ends lost 2 bases and 5 bases respectively, with 7 bases between them. The CDR3 loop reads CASSYPRRNTIYF. The CDR3 DNA reads TGTGCCAGCAGTTACCCCCGGAGAAACACCATATATTTT.

The chain carries TRBV6-5 and TRBJ2-7; perhaps TRBD2 as D (5 bases). This CDR3 comprises 15 residues. The germline CDR1 and CDR2 sequences are MNHEY and SVGAGI. V lost 0 bases, J lost 2 bases, and 11 bases lay in between. The CDR3 DNA sequence: TGTGCCAGCAGTTACTCCAGTGGAGGCGCCTACGAGCAGTACTTC. Protein: CASSYSSGGAYEQYF.

The chain uses TRBV30 and TRBJ1-2, with TRBD1 matching 8 bases. The V gene's germline CDR1 is GTSNPN and CDR2 SVGIG (reference sequence). The J segment lost 1 base and the V segment lost 1 base, leaving 11 bases of the junction unmatched. There are 17 residues in the CDR3. CDR3 coding DNA: TGTGCCTGGAGTGCTGGGGTTAGACAGGGGTTTAACTATGGCTACACCTTC. It specifies CAWSAGVRQGFNYGYTF.

The chain employs TRBV5-6 and TRBJ1-5, with D tentatively TRBD1 (5 bases). The V gene's germline CDR1 is SGHDT and CDR2 YYEEEE. The CDR3 extends over 15 amino acids. V lost 1 base, J lost 0 bases, and 8 bases lay in between. The CDR3 bases are TGTGCCAGCAGCTTGCGGGGCGTTAGCAATCAGCCCCAGCATTTT. Translated: CASSLRGVSNQPQHF.

V usage is TRBV30 and J usage is TRBJ2-3; possibly TRBD1 for D (6 bases). The CDR3 has 16 amino acids. CDR1 and CDR2 from the germline V gene are GTSNPN and SVGIG (reference sequence). V was trimmed by 3 bases and J by 8 bases, leaving 24 bases between them. CDR3 DNA: TGTGCCTGGAGCCCAACCCGGACTCCTGGGGGCGGTACGCAGTATTTT. Translated: CAWSPTRTPGGGTQYF. The full variable domain, completed using reference TRBV30 and TRBJ2-3, is SQTIHQWPATLVQPVGSPLSLECTVEGTSNPNLYWYRQAAGRGLQLLFYSVGIGQISSEVPQNLSASRPQDRQFILSSKKLLLSDSGFYLCAWSPTRTPGGGTQYFGPGTRLTVL.

The chain carries TRBV10-3 and TRBJ1-2; D is unclear. Germline assignment: CDR1 ENHRY and CDR2 SYGVKD. There are 12 residues in the CDR3. V lost 7 bases and J 3 bases, leaving 9 bases between the germline ends. The CDR3 loop is CAITPDHYGYTF. The CDR3 bases are TGTGCCATCACCCCGGACCACTATGGCTACACCTTC.

V gene TRBV12-3 or TRBV12-4 combines with J gene TRBJ2-5; D possibly uses TRBD1 or TRBD2 (5 bases each). There are 12 residues in the CDR3. V was pared by 2 bases and J by 7 bases, with 8 bases between. CDR3 in amino acids: CASSLRDGTQYF. The CDR3, as DNA: TGTGCCAGCAGTTTAAGGGACGGGACCCAGTACTTC.